This T cell receptor (beta chain) stems from a study of blood T cell repertoires in COVID-19. The V and J ends lost 0 bases and 0 bases, in that order; junction bases with no gene match: 6. The CDR3 consists of 17 residues. Germline CDR1 reads GTSNPN; CDR2 reads SVGIG (reference sequence). The protocol was immunoSEQ multiplex PCR, while the TCRdb copy is restricted to in-frame clones and leaves out a portion. The sample lists a few hundred thousand clones; about 89% were seen once. Source material: peripheral blood. The rearrangement links TRBV30 to TRBJ2-3; TRBD2 agrees at 10 bases. This TCR derives from a man in his forties or fifties with acute or convalescent COVID-19. CDR3 protein: CAWSVLASGSSTDTQYF. Here the CDR3 DNA reads TGTGCCTGGAGTGTCCTTGCTAGCGGGAGTAGCACAGATACGCAGTATTTT. Variable domain in full (rest from reference TRBV30 and TRBJ2-3): SQTIHQWPATLVQPVGSPLSLECTVEGTSNPNLYWYRQAAGRGLQLLFYSVGIGQISSEVPQNLSASRPQDRQFILSSKKLLLSDSGFYLCAWSVLASGSSTDTQYFGPGTRLTVL.